The clone carrying this T cell receptor (beta chain) was seen many times. Without any cell sorting, roughly 18-34 mg of bulk tissue yielded co-extracted RNA and DNA. Cases comprised patients with primary liver carcinoma who received surgical resection. With a constant-region primer, TCR beta cDNA was made from about 0.55 ug of total RNA. It was through three nested multiplex PCR rounds of slightly modified ARM-PCR that TCR beta libraries arose. For roughly 10 cycles apiece, the opening two PCR rounds ran with TRBV1-TRBV30 forward primers and a C-beta reverse primer. TCRdb re-called the multiplex PCR reads through MiXCR, storing one row per CDR3 protein. The sample lists about 37,000 distinct CDR3 sequences; 75% were seen once. Germline V CDR1 and CDR2: MDHEN, SYDVKM. Trimming left V 8 bases short and J 3 bases short, with 17 bases between. CDR3 length: 14 residues. This sample is drawn from a study of tumor-infiltrating lymphocytes in primary liver carcinoma. Study context: Male and female patients aged 30 to 69 years made up the cohort. Each sample had roughly 3.65 to 7.5 million productive TCRbeta reads regardless of tissue type. The neoplasms were of stage T1-T3 N0M0, with dimensions of roughly 4.2 to 11 cm across.

This sequence was found in a man aged 40-50 years with primary liver carcinoma and hepatitis B virus infection. Specimen: tumor-adjacent normal liver tissue. This chain links TRBV28 with TRBJ2-7, with D possibly TRBD2 on 5 matching bases. The CDR3 DNA follows: TGTGCCAGCGAAGATAGCGCAAATGTCTACGAGCAGTACTTC. Residues: CASEDSANVYEQYF.